A selection of T cell receptor beta chains follows, all from one sample in a study of cytomegalovirus exposure and HLA in healthy donors. Clones were sequenced by immunoSEQ multiplex PCR, and TCRdb holds only the in-frame ones, with some missing. The top ten clones hold around 4% of a sample with under 110,000 clones, under 80% of them seen once. The sample consisted of PBMCs. The receptors were sampled from a man aged 35 to 55 in good health and CMV-seronegative. The CDR3 runs from the conserved cysteine through the conserved F or W. Fields, in order: J gene, V gene, D gene, clone size, CDR3 protein, CDR3 DNA. The D gene is left open where the match is weak. Rows may omit the clone size; those that give it use once, few, many or a size class.

>TRBJ2-7|TRBV6-6|TRBD1|.
CASSYGDRGPHEQYF
TGTGCCAGCAGTTACGGGGACAGGGGCCCCCACGAGCAGTACTTC
>TRBJ1-1|TRBV6-6|.|.
CASSYPAQGNTEAFF
TGTGCCAGCAGTTACCCAGCACAGGGGAACACTGAAGCTTTCTTT
>TRBJ1-2|TRBV6-6|.|.
CASSWSQLNYGYTF
TGTGCCAGCAGTTGGTCCCAACTTAACTATGGCTACACCTTC
>TRBJ1-3|TRBV7-3|.|.
CASSLKGPTSSGNTIYF
TGTGCCAGCAGCTTAAAGGGGCCTACAAGCTCTGGAAACACCATATATTTT
>TRBJ1-4|TRBV5-1|.|few
CASSSDSTNEKLFF
TGCGCCAGCAGCTCCGACAGCACTAATGAAAAACTGTTTTTT
>TRBJ2-3|TRBV7-6|TRBD2|.
CASSRTSGGSDTQYF
TGTGCCAGCAGTCGAACTAGCGGTGGATCAGATACGCAGTATTTT
>TRBJ2-1|TRBV19|.|once
CASSFYNEQFF
TGTGCCAGTTCGTTTTACAATGAGCAGTTCTTC
>TRBJ2-2|TRBV18|.|few
CASSPGAANTGELFF
TGTGCCAGCTCACCAGGGGCCGCGAACACCGGGGAGCTGTTTTTT
>TRBJ2-5|TRBV18|TRBD1|.
CASSKFGDGQATQYF
TGTGCCAGCTCCAAATTTGGGGACGGACAGGCCACCCAGTACTTC
>TRBJ1-1|TRBV4-1|.|few
CASSFRTTNTEAFF
TGCGCCAGCAGTTTCCGGACAACGAACACTGAAGCTTTCTTT
>TRBJ2-2|TRBV7-9|.|few
CASSDPRDTLNTGELFF
TGTGCCAGCAGCGACCCCCGGGACACCCTGAACACCGGGGAGCTGTTTTTT
>TRBJ1-2|TRBV7-2|.|.
CASSLRGSSSPHGYTF
TGTGCCAGCAGCTTAAGAGGTAGCTCTTCCCCACATGGCTACACCTTC
>TRBJ1-2|TRBV6-5|.|.
CASNRLGGPDYGYTF
TGTGCCAGCAACCGGCTGGGGGGGCCGGACTATGGCTACACCTTC
>TRBJ2-2|TRBV18|TRBD2|.
CASSPGLAGNTGELFF
TGTGCCAGCTCACCCGGACTAGCGGGAAACACCGGGGAGCTGTTTTTT
>TRBJ2-1|TRBV7-2|TRBD2|.
CASSPGGAGGTYNEQFF
TGTGCCAGCAGCCCCGGGGGAGCGGGGGGGACCTACAATGAGCAGTTCTTC
>TRBJ2-1|TRBV6-5|TRBD2|.
CASSVPSGGAGEQFF
TGTGCCAGCAGTGTCCCTAGCGGGGGGGCGGGCGAGCAGTTCTTC
>TRBJ2-3|TRBV10-1|TRBD2|once
CASSESTLAGGLTDTQYF
TGCGCCAGCAGTGAGTCGACACTAGCGGGGGGGCTCACAGATACGCAGTATTTT
>TRBJ1-1|TRBV5-1|.|.
CASSLDRVNTEAFF
TGCGCCAGCAGCTTGGACAGGGTAAACACTGAAGCTTTCTTT
>TRBJ1-1|TRBV30|TRBD1|.
CAWSVNRDRVDTEAFF
TGTGCCTGGAGTGTGAACCGGGACAGGGTTGACACTGAAGCTTTCTTT
>TRBJ2-7|TRBV19|.|.
CASSADSAYEQYF
TGTGCCAGTAGTGCGGACAGCGCCTACGAGCAGTACTTC
>TRBJ2-5|TRBV11-3|TRBD1|.
CASSEGQDLQETQYF
TGTGCCAGCAGCGAAGGACAGGACCTGCAAGAGACCCAGTACTTC
>TRBJ2-3|TRBV28|TRBD2|.
CASSGDPGGDTQYF
TGTGCCAGCAGTGGGGACCCGGGGGGAGATACGCAGTATTTT